Sequencing of this T cell receptor beta chain was carried out in a study of T cell changes during pregnancy in multiple sclerosis. The germline gives CDR1 SGHTA, CDR2 FQGNSA. V lost 7 bases and J lost 0, with 15 bases in between. The CDR3 has 15 amino acids. TCRdb's copy holds only in-frame clones and misses some; the assay was immunoSEQ multiplex PCR. The repertoire holds approximately 60,000 clones, roughly 94% seen once, with 3% to 3.5% in the top ten. This clonotype originated in a female donor with multiple sclerosis, enrolled in a pregnancy study. The sequencing here drew on CD8+ T cells from peripheral blood mononuclear cells, taken in the third trimester of pregnancy. The V call is TRBV7-2, the J call TRBJ1-1, with D perhaps TRBD1 (6 bases). The CDR3 sequence: CASTETGILNTEAFF. The CDR3 DNA sequence: TGTGCCAGCACCGAGACAGGAATACTGAACACTGAAGCTTTCTTT.